Listed below are T cell receptor beta chains from one sample, sequenced in a study of blood T cell repertoires in COVID-19. Only in-frame clones appear in the TCRdb table, and some are missing; sequencing was by immunoSEQ multiplex PCR. The sample has roughly 670,000 clones; 85% to 90% are singletons. The source material was peripheral blood. The source is a woman aged 18-35 years with acute or convalescent COVID-19. The CDR3 runs from the conserved cysteine through the conserved F or W. D genes are given only for firm matches. Not all rows give a size; the values are once, few, many and, for expanded clones, a class.

clone size: .; J gene: TRBJ2-7; V gene: TRBV11-2; D gene: .; CDR3 DNA: TGTGCCAGCAGCGCAGGGTCCACCTACGAGCAGTACTTC; CDR3 protein: CASSAGSTYEQYF
clone size: .; J gene: TRBJ1-3; V gene: TRBV9; D gene: TRBD1; CDR3 DNA: TGTGCCAGCAGCCTCATGGACAGGGCGTCTGGAAACACCATATATTTT; CDR3 protein: CASSLMDRASGNTIYF
clone size: .; J gene: TRBJ2-3; V gene: TRBV7-9; D gene: TRBD2; CDR3 DNA: TGTGCCAGCAGCCTAAGGCTAGCGGAGAGCACAGATACGCAGTATTTT; CDR3 protein: CASSLRLAESTDTQYF
clone size: few; J gene: TRBJ1-1; V gene: TRBV9; D gene: .; CDR3 DNA: TGTGCCAGCAGCGTGGGGGGGCAGACTGAAGCTTTCTTT; CDR3 protein: CASSVGGQTEAFF
clone size: once; J gene: TRBJ2-1; V gene: TRBV10-2; D gene: TRBD2; CDR3 DNA: TGCGCCAGCAGGGAGGGACTAGCGGGGTTCAATGAGCAGTTCTTC; CDR3 protein: CASREGLAGFNEQFF
clone size: .; J gene: TRBJ2-2; V gene: TRBV13; D gene: .; CDR3 DNA: TGTGCCAGCAGCTCCGGGACTGTCAACACCGGGGAGCTGTTTTTT; CDR3 protein: CASSSGTVNTGELFF
clone size: .; J gene: TRBJ2-3; V gene: TRBV19; D gene: TRBD2; CDR3 DNA: TGTGCCAGTAGTAGCGGACTAGCTTCGGATACGCAGTATTTT; CDR3 protein: CASSSGLASDTQYF
clone size: .; J gene: TRBJ1-3; V gene: TRBV4-1; D gene: .; CDR3 DNA: TGCGCCAGCAGCCAAGACCAAGGGGGTCACTCTGGAAACACCATATATTTT; CDR3 protein: CASSQDQGGHSGNTIYF
clone size: .; J gene: TRBJ2-7; V gene: TRBV6-5; D gene: .; CDR3 DNA: TGTGCCAGCGCGTGGGGGGTTGGCTCCTACGAGCAGTACTTC; CDR3 protein: CASAWGVGSYEQYF
clone size: .; J gene: TRBJ2-3; V gene: TRBV2; D gene: TRBD2; CDR3 DNA: TGTGCCACCCTAGGGGCGGGGGGGTCGGATACGCAGTATTTT; CDR3 protein: CATLGAGGSDTQYF
clone size: .; J gene: TRBJ1-3; V gene: TRBV12-3/TRBV12-4; D gene: .; CDR3 DNA: TGTGCCAGCAGTTCCCCCGCCGGTAACACCATATATTTT; CDR3 protein: CASSSPAGNTIYF
clone size: .; J gene: TRBJ1-2; V gene: TRBV21-1; D gene: .; CDR3 DNA: TGTGCCCGAAGCGGTTCTTGGGGCTATGGCTACACCTTC; CDR3 protein: CARSGSWGYGYTF
clone size: .; J gene: TRBJ1-6; V gene: TRBV6-5; D gene: .; CDR3 DNA: TGTGCCAGCAGGACGAGCGTGAATTCACCCCTCCACTTT; CDR3 protein: CASRTSVNSPLHF
clone size: once; J gene: TRBJ2-2; V gene: TRBV19; D gene: TRBD1; CDR3 DNA: TGTGCCAGTAGGAGGGACAGGGCCGACACCGGGGAGCTGTTTTTT; CDR3 protein: CASRRDRADTGELFF
clone size: .; J gene: TRBJ1-4; V gene: TRBV12-3/TRBV12-4; D gene: .; CDR3 DNA: TGTGCCAGCAGCAGAAGCGGGGAAAAACTGTTTTTT; CDR3 protein: CASSRSGEKLFF
clone size: once; J gene: TRBJ1-2; V gene: TRBV9; D gene: TRBD1; CDR3 DNA: TGTGCCAGCAGCGTCGCCGACAGGGGAGGCGGCTACACCTTC; CDR3 protein: CASSVADRGGGYTF
clone size: .; J gene: TRBJ1-3; V gene: TRBV9; D gene: .; CDR3 DNA: TGTGCCAGCAGCGTAGAGTCAGGCTCTGGAAACACCATATATTTT; CDR3 protein: CASSVESGSGNTIYF
clone size: .; J gene: TRBJ2-3; V gene: TRBV23-1; D gene: .; CDR3 DNA: TGCGCCAGCAGGTGGACAGCCTCTAGCACAGATACGCAGTATTTT; CDR3 protein: CASRWTASSTDTQYF
clone size: .; J gene: TRBJ2-2; V gene: TRBV7-8; D gene: TRBD2; CDR3 DNA: TGTGCCAGCAGCTCTAGCGGGGGGGCCGGTGTCGGGGAGCTGTTTTTT; CDR3 protein: CASSSSGGAGVGELFF
clone size: .; J gene: TRBJ1-2; V gene: TRBV9; D gene: .; CDR3 DNA: TGTGCCAGCAGCAGATTAGGGGGTGCCTATGGCTACACCTTC; CDR3 protein: CASSRLGGAYGYTF
clone size: .; J gene: TRBJ1-2; V gene: TRBV9; D gene: .; CDR3 DNA: TGTGCCAGCAGCCTCCTGGGAGGGGGGGTTGGCTACACCTTC; CDR3 protein: CASSLLGGGVGYTF
clone size: once; J gene: TRBJ1-3; V gene: TRBV12-3/TRBV12-4; D gene: .; CDR3 DNA: TGTGCCAGCAAAAGGACATCTGGAAACACCATATATTTT; CDR3 protein: CASKRTSGNTIYF
clone size: .; J gene: TRBJ1-1; V gene: TRBV2; D gene: .; CDR3 DNA: TGTGCCAGCACGATCCTGGAGGGTGTTGAAGCTTTCTTT; CDR3 protein: CASTILEGVEAFF
clone size: .; J gene: TRBJ2-6; V gene: TRBV13; D gene: .; CDR3 DNA: TGTGCCAGCAGCCTGTCCCGAGGGTTCGGGGCCAACGTCCTGACTTTC; CDR3 protein: CASSLSRGFGANVLTF
clone size: .; J gene: TRBJ1-1; V gene: TRBV9; D gene: .; CDR3 DNA: TGTGCCAGCAGCGACACAGGGAGGAACACTGAAGCTTTCTTT; CDR3 protein: CASSDTGRNTEAFF
clone size: .; J gene: TRBJ1-5; V gene: TRBV4-2; D gene: .; CDR3 DNA: TGTGCCAGCAGCCAAGGTTTCAGGGATCAGCCCCAGCATTTT; CDR3 protein: CASSQGFRDQPQHF
clone size: .; J gene: TRBJ1-5; V gene: TRBV6-5; D gene: TRBD1; CDR3 DNA: TGTGCCAGCAGCGACAGGGCCCCCAATCAGCCCCAGCATTTT; CDR3 protein: CASSDRAPNQPQHF
clone size: once; J gene: TRBJ2-4; V gene: TRBV28; D gene: .; CDR3 DNA: TGTGCCAGCAGTTTGGGAGAGAACGCCAAAAACATTCAGTACTTC; CDR3 protein: CASSLGENAKNIQYF
clone size: few; J gene: TRBJ1-5; V gene: TRBV6-2/TRBV6-3; D gene: TRBD1; CDR3 DNA: TGTGCCAGCAGTTCCGGGACAGAAAATCAGCCCCAGCATTTT; CDR3 protein: CASSSGTENQPQHF
clone size: .; J gene: TRBJ2-1; V gene: TRBV10-3; D gene: TRBD1; CDR3 DNA: TGTGCCGTCTTCTCGGGACAGGCCTACAATGAGCAGTTCTTC; CDR3 protein: CAVFSGQAYNEQFF
clone size: .; J gene: TRBJ1-2; V gene: TRBV2; D gene: .; CDR3 DNA: TGTGCCGGAACCGGGGTTTATAACTATGGCTACACCTTC; CDR3 protein: CAGTGVYNYGYTF
clone size: .; J gene: TRBJ1-1; V gene: TRBV30; D gene: TRBD1; CDR3 DNA: TGTGCCTGGAGGGGAACAGGGGGCGCGGCTCCTGAAGCTTTCTTT; CDR3 protein: CAWRGTGGAAPEAFF